This TCR beta chain is from a study of cytomegalovirus exposure and HLA in healthy donors. The study ran its PCR with 60 Vbeta and 13 Jbeta primers. The data were produced by immunoSEQ multiplex PCR, yet TCRdb's version contains in-frame clones alone and is incomplete. The repertoire consists of 150,000 or so clones, with around 74% occurring once and the leading ten covering roughly 1.9%. The TCR comes from a female donor in good health and CMV-seronegative. The specimen sequenced was PBMCs.

The CDR3: CASSPDGISSGNTIYF. The CDR3 region has the DNA TGTGCCAGCAGCCCCGACGGGATTAGCTCTGGAAACACCATATATTTT. The genes are TRBV7-9 and TRBJ1-3; D not resolved. CDR3 length: 16 residues. Germline assignment: CDR1 SEHNR and CDR2 FQNEAQ (reference sequence). Between the trimmed V and J ends, which lost 5 bases and 0 bases, there was a span of 14 bases. The full variable domain, its missing parts supplied by reference TRBV7-9 and TRBJ1-3, is DTGVSQNPRHKITKRGQNVTFRCDPISEHNRLYWYRQTLGQGPEFLTYFQNEAQLEKSRLLSDRFSAERPKGSFSTLEIQRTEQGDSAMYLCASSPDGISSGNTIYFGEGSWLTVV.